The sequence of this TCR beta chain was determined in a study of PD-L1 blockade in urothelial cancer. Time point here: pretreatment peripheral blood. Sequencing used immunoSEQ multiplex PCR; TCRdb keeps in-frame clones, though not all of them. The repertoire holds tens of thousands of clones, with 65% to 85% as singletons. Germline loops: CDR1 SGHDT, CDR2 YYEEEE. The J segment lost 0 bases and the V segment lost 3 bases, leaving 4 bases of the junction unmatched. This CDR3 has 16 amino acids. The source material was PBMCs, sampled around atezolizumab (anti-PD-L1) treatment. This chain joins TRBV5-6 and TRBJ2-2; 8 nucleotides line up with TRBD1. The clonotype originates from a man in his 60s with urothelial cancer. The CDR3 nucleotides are TGTGCCAGCAGCTCCGGGACAGGAGCGAACACCGGGGAGCTGTTTTTT. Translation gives CASSSGTGANTGELFF.